This T cell receptor (beta chain) was profiled in a study of identical twins. Findings and caveats of the study: The study reached conclusions through statistical analysis that was cross-sectional, not following the same donors.

The J segment lost 3 bases and the V segment lost 3 bases, leaving 9 bases of the junction unmatched. Germline CDR1 is DFQATT and CDR2 is SNEGSKA (reference sequence). The CDR3 runs to 16 residues. This clonotype was observed a handful of times. Its antigen remains unidentified. Template switching created a universal primer site, and the cDNA included unique molecular identifiers. MiXCR, applied by TCRdb to the 5' RACE reads, yields one record per CDR3 protein. Here the sample spans about 890,000 distinct CDR3 sequences, 9% to 15% being singletons. These data also formed part of another study, on yellow fever vaccine responses in identical twins.

The TCR was taken from a woman between 18 and 29 years old in good health. The chain recombines TRBV20-1 with TRBJ2-7, with 12 nucleotides matching TRBD2. Sequenced material: PBMCs. The DNA of the CDR3 is TGCAGTGCTAGCTCCCCACTAGCGGGAGGTGTCTACGAGCAGTACTTC. Translating it yields CSASSPLAGGVYEQYF.